Listed below are T cell receptor beta chains from one sample, sequenced in a study of naive and memory T cell subsets. From the UMI-ligation and nested PCR reads, TCRdb called clonotypes with MiXCR, one entry per CDR3 protein. The repertoire holds around 160,000 distinct CDR3 sequences, with approximately 15% as singletons. The sample consisted of naive CD4+ T cells from blood. The receptors come from a human donor in good health. Both conserved end residues are part of each CDR3. D genes are given only for firm matches. Part of the rows lack a size; the others show once, few, many or a class for expanded clones.

d_call: .
j_call: TRBJ2-2
clone_size: .
v_call: TRBV6-5
cdr3_length: 15
cdr3_nt: TGTGCCAGCAGTTACTCACAGCCGAACACCGGGGAGCTGTTTTTT
cdr3_aa: CASSYSQPNTGELFF

d_call: .
j_call: TRBJ2-7
clone_size: few
v_call: TRBV3-1
cdr3_length: 15
cdr3_nt: TGTGCCAGCAGTTTACGGGGACACGGGTCCTACGAGCAGTACTTC
cdr3_aa: CASSLRGHGSYEQYF

d_call: TRBD2
j_call: TRBJ2-1
clone_size: .
v_call: TRBV5-4
cdr3_length: 15
cdr3_nt: TGTGCCAGCAGCCCGAGGACTAGCGGGTACAATGAGCAGTTCTTC
cdr3_aa: CASSPRTSGYNEQFF

d_call: TRBD2
j_call: TRBJ2-2
clone_size: .
v_call: TRBV7-9
cdr3_length: 14
cdr3_nt: TGTGCCAGCAGTTGGGAGGGTTACGCCGGGGAGCTGTTTTTT
cdr3_aa: CASSWEGYAGELFF

d_call: .
j_call: TRBJ2-1
clone_size: .
v_call: TRBV5-6
cdr3_length: 16
cdr3_nt: TGTGCCAGCATCTCGATTTGGCGGTCCTCCTACAATGAGCAGTTCTTC
cdr3_aa: CASISIWRSSYNEQFF

d_call: .
j_call: TRBJ1-3
clone_size: few
v_call: TRBV18
cdr3_length: 15
cdr3_nt: TGTGCCAGCTCACCACTCCAGAGCTCTGGAAACACCATATATTTT
cdr3_aa: CASSPLQSSGNTIYF

d_call: .
j_call: TRBJ2-3
clone_size: few
v_call: TRBV6-6
cdr3_length: 15
cdr3_nt: TGTGCCAGCAGTTACGAGGCGGCCCGCACAGATACGCAGTATTTT
cdr3_aa: CASSYEAARTDTQYF

d_call: .
j_call: TRBJ2-3
clone_size: .
v_call: TRBV28
cdr3_length: 16
cdr3_nt: TGTGCCAGCAGCTGGAGACAGGCCGCCAGCACAGATACGCAGTATTTT
cdr3_aa: CASSWRQAASTDTQYF

d_call: .
j_call: TRBJ1-6
clone_size: .
v_call: TRBV15
cdr3_length: 12
cdr3_nt: TGTGCCACCAGCAGAGATACGGGTACCCTCCACTTT
cdr3_aa: CATSRDTGTLHF

d_call: .
j_call: TRBJ2-3
clone_size: few
v_call: TRBV11-3
cdr3_length: 16
cdr3_nt: TGTGCCAGCAGCGTATCGACGGGACACCCCACAGATACGCAGTATTTT
cdr3_aa: CASSVSTGHPTDTQYF

d_call: .
j_call: TRBJ2-1
clone_size: .
v_call: TRBV7-6
cdr3_length: 16
cdr3_nt: TGTGCCAGCAGGAGGCCCGGACAGAGCTCCTACAATGAGCAGTTCTTC
cdr3_aa: CASRRPGQSSYNEQFF

d_call: TRBD2
j_call: TRBJ2-1
clone_size: many
v_call: TRBV7-8
cdr3_length: 15
cdr3_nt: TGTGCCAGCAGCCCGGGACTAGCGGGAGAAGGTGAGCAGTTCTTC
cdr3_aa: CASSPGLAGEGEQFF

d_call: TRBD2
j_call: TRBJ2-1
clone_size: .
v_call: TRBV4-2
cdr3_length: 17
cdr3_nt: TGTGCCAGCAGCCAAGTTCTCGACGGGAGGGCCCGCAATGAGCAGTTCTTC
cdr3_aa: CASSQVLDGRARNEQFF

d_call: .
j_call: TRBJ1-6
clone_size: .
v_call: TRBV25-1
cdr3_length: 15
cdr3_nt: TGTGCCAGCAGTGGCTGGGGGACGACAAATTCACCCCTCCACTTT
cdr3_aa: CASSGWGTTNSPLHF

d_call: TRBD1
j_call: TRBJ1-1
clone_size: .
v_call: TRBV7-3
cdr3_length: 16
cdr3_nt: TGTGCCAGCAGCTTAATGGCCCCGGGACAGGGCTCTGAAGCTTTCTTT
cdr3_aa: CASSLMAPGQGSEAFF

d_call: TRBD1
j_call: TRBJ2-7
clone_size: few
v_call: TRBV12-3/TRBV12-4
cdr3_length: 13
cdr3_nt: TGTGCCAGCAGGGGGACAGGGCGCCACGAGCAGTACTTC
cdr3_aa: CASRGTGRHEQYF

d_call: .
j_call: TRBJ1-2
clone_size: many
v_call: TRBV5-1
cdr3_length: 14
cdr3_nt: TGCGCCAGCAGCTTGGAACAGGGTGTCGATCGCTACACCTTC
cdr3_aa: CASSLEQGVDRYTF

d_call: .
j_call: TRBJ2-5
clone_size: few
v_call: TRBV3-1
cdr3_length: 14
cdr3_nt: TGTGCCAGCAGCCAAGGGACAGTCCAGGAGACCCAGTACTTC
cdr3_aa: CASSQGTVQETQYF

d_call: .
j_call: TRBJ1-5
clone_size: .
v_call: TRBV19
cdr3_length: 15
cdr3_nt: TGTGCCAGTAGGAGTGGGGGGTCAGGCAATCAGCCCCAGCATTTT
cdr3_aa: CASRSGGSGNQPQHF

d_call: .
j_call: TRBJ2-7
clone_size: .
v_call: TRBV2
cdr3_length: 12
cdr3_nt: TGTGCCAGCGCAACGGACTCCTACGAGCAGTACTTC
cdr3_aa: CASATDSYEQYF

d_call: .
j_call: TRBJ2-3
clone_size: few
v_call: TRBV28
cdr3_length: 15
cdr3_nt: TGTGCCAGCAGCACATATTGGGGGAGCACAGATACGCAGTATTTT
cdr3_aa: CASSTYWGSTDTQYF

d_call: TRBD1
j_call: TRBJ1-1
clone_size: few
v_call: TRBV11-2
cdr3_length: 15
cdr3_nt: TGTGCCAGCAGCTCGACAGGGGGCAAGAACACTGAAGCTTTCTTT
cdr3_aa: CASSSTGGKNTEAFF